A single sample is the source of the 2 T cell receptor beta chains below, sequenced in a study of blood T cells in healthy people across ages (dated by TCRdb to between 2015 and 2017). Libraries were prepared through 5' RACE. The instrument given in TCRdb is Illumina HiSeq 2500. The second PCR ran for about 6 to 12 cycles and used a J-beta primer mix along with a sample-barcoded 5' primer. TCRdb's own reprocessing of the public reads used fastp at Q25 and MiXCR and kept productive beta chains. Rows with one shared CDR3 protein collapse into an entry with the most common genes and DNA. This sample comprises about 680,000 distinct CDR3 sequences, roughly 49% of them detected only once. The ten top clones hold under 35% of the sample. Specimen: blood. These receptors originate from a woman aged 55-70 years in good health.

This chain joins TRBV4-1 and TRBJ1-3; D ambiguous. Between the trimmed V and J ends, which lost 1 base and 2 bases, there was a span of 6 bases. CDR1 MGHRA and CDR2 YSYEKL come from the germline V gene. The CDR3 is 14 amino acids. The CDR3 DNA sequence: TGCGCCAGCAGCCAAGGGGCAGCTGGAAACACCATATATTTT. It specifies CASSQGAAGNTIYF.

In this sample, this clonotype turned up a few times. The V gene is TRBV5-1, the J gene TRBJ2-3, with 9 positions matching TRBD2. The CDR3 totals 16 residues. With V trimmed by 4 bases and J by 4 bases, 10 bases remained unmatched. Germline CDR1 SGHRS, CDR2 YFSETQ. As DNA, the CDR3 is TGCGCCAGCAGCCTACAGGCGGGAGGGCCCGCAGATACGCAGTATTTT. This sequence encodes CASSLQAGGPADTQYF. The whole variable domain, remainder taken from reference TRBV5-1 and TRBJ2-3, is KAGVTQTPRYLIKTRGQQVTLSCSPISGHRSVSWYQQTPGQGLQFLFEYFSETQRNKGNFPGRFSGRQFSNSRSEMNVSTLELGDSALYLCASSLQAGGPADTQYFGPGTRLTVL.